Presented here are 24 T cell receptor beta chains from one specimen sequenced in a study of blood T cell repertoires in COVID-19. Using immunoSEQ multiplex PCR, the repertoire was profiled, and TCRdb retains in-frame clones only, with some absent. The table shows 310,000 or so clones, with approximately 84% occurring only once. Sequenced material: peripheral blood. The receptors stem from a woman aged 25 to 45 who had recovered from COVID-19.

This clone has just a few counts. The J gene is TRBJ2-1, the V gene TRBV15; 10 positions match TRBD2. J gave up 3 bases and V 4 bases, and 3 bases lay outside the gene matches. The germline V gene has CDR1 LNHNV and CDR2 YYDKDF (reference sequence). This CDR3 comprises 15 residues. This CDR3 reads CATSTLAGDYNEQFF. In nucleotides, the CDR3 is TGTGCCACCAGCACGCTAGCGGGAGACTACAATGAGCAGTTCTTC.

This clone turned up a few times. Here the CDR3 DNA reads TGTGCCAGCAGCTTAGAGAACGGGATCTATGGCTACACCTTC. Encoded protein: CASSLENGIYGYTF. This rearrangement joins TRBV7-8 to TRBJ1-2; D call uncertain. Trimming removed 1 base at V and 4 bases at J, with 10 bases between. The CDR3 runs 14 residues. Germline V CDR1 and CDR2: SGHVS, FQNEAQ.

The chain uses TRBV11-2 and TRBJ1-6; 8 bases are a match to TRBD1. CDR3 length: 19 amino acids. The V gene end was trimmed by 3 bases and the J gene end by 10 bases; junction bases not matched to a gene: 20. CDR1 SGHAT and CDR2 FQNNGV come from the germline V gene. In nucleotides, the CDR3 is TGTGCCAGCAGCTTCGTTAGATGGGGGGTCCAGGGGGCCGGGTCACCCCTCCACTTT. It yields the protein CASSFVRWGVQGAGSPLHF.

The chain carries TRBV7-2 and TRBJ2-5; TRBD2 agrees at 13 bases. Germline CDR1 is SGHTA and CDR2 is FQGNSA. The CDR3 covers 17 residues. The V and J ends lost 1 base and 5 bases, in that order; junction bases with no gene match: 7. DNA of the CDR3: TGTGCCAGCAGCTTAGGACTAGCGGGGGGATTGTGGGAGACCCAGTACTTC. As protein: CASSLGLAGGLWETQYF.

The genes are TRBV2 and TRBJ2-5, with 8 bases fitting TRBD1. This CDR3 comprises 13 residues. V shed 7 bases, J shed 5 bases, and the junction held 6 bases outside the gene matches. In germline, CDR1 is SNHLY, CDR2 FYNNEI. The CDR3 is CASTRTGPETQYF. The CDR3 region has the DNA TGTGCCAGCACCCGGACAGGGCCCGAGACCCAGTACTTC.

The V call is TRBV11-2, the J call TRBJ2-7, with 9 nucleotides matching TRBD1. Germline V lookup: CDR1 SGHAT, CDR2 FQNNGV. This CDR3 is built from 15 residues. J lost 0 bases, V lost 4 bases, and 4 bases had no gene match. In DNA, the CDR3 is TGTGCCAGCAGCTACCGGACAGGGGCCTCCTACGAGCAGTACTTC. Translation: CASSYRTGASYEQYF.

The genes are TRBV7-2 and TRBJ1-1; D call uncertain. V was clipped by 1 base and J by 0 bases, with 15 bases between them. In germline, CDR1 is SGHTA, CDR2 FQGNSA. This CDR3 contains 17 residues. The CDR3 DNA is TGTGCCAGCAGCTTAGTCGCCCCACTCGTAATGAACACTGAAGCTTTCTTT. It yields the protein CASSLVAPLVMNTEAFF.

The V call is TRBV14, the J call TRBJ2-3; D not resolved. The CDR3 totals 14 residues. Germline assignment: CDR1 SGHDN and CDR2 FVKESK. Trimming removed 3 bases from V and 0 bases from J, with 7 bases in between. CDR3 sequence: CASSHVQSTDTQYF. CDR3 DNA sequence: TGTGCCAGCAGCCATGTACAGAGCACAGATACGCAGTATTTT.

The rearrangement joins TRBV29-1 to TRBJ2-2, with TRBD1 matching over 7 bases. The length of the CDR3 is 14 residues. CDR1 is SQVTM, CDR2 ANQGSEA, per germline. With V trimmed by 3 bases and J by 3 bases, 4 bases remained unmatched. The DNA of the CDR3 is TGCAGCGTTGAGGAAGGGGGCGACACCGGGGAGCTGTTTTTT. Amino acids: CSVEEGGDTGELFF.

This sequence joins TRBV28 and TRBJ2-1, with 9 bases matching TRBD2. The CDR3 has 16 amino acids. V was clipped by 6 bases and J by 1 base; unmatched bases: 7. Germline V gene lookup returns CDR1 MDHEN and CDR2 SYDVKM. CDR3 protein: CASSSQAGGSYNEQFF. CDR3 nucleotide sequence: TGTGCCAGCAGCTCCCAGGCGGGAGGGTCCTACAATGAGCAGTTCTTC.

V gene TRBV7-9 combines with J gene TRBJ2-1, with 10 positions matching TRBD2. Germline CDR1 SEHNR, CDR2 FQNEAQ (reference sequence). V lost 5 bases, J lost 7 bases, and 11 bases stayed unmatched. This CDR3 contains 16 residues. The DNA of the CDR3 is TGTGCCAGCAGCCCCCAAGCGGGGGGGCCCCTTAATGAGCAGTTCTTC. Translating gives CASSPQAGGPLNEQFF.

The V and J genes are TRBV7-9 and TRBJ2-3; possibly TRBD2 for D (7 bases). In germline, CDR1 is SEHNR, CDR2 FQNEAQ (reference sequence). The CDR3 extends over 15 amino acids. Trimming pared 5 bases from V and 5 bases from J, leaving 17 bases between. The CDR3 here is CASSPKGGGGDTQYF. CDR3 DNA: TGTGCCAGCAGCCCAAAGGGAGGGGGGGGAGATACGCAGTATTTT.

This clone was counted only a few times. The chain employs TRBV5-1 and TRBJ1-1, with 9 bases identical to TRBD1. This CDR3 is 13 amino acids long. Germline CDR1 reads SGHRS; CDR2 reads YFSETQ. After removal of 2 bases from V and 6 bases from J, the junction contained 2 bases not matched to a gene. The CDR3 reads CASSFTGGPEAFF. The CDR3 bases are TGCGCCAGCAGCTTCACAGGGGGCCCTGAAGCTTTCTTT.

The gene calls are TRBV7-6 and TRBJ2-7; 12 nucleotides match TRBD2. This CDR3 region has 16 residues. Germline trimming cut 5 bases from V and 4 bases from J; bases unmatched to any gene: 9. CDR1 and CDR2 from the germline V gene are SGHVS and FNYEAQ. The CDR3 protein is CASSPWTSGTVYEQYF. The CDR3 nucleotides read TGTGCCAGCAGCCCCTGGACTAGCGGGACTGTTTACGAGCAGTACTTC.

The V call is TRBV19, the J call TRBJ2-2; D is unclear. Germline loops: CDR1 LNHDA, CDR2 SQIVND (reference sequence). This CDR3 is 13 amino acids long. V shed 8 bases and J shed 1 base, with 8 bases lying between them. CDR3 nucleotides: TGTGCCAGTTCGAGTCTGAACACCGGGGAGCTGTTTTTT. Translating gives CASSSLNTGELFF. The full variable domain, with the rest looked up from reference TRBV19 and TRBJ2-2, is DGGITQSPKYLFRKEGQNVTLSCEQNLNHDAMYWYRQDPGQGLRLIYYSQIVNDFQKGDIAEGYSVSREKKESFPLTVTSAQKNPTAFYLCASSSLNTGELFFGEGSRLTVL.

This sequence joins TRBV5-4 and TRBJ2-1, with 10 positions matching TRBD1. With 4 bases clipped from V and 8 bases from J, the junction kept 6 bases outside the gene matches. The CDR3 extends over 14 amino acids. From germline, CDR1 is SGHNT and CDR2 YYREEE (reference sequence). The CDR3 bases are TGTGCCAGCAGCCCATGGACAGGGGGGGATGAGCAGTTCTTC. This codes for CASSPWTGGDEQFF.

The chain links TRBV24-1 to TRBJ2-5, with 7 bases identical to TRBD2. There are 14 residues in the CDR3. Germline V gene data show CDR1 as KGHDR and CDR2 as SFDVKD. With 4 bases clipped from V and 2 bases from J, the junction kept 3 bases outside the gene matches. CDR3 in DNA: TGTGCCACCAGTGAGTCCGGGGGGCAAGAGACCCAGTACTTC. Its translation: CATSESGGQETQYF.

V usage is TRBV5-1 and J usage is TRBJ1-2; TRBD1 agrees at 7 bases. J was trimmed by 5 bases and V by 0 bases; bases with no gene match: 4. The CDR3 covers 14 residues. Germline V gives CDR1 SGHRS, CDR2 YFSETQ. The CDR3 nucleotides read TGCGCCAGCAGCTTGGTGGGGACAGAATATGGCTACACCTTC. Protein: CASSLVGTEYGYTF. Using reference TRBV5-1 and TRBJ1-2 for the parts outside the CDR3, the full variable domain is KAGVTQTPRYLIKTRGQQVTLSCSPISGHRSVSWYQQTPGQGLQFLFEYFSETQRNKGNFPGRFSGRQFSNSRSEMNVSTLELGDSALYLCASSLVGTEYGYTFGSGTRLTVV.

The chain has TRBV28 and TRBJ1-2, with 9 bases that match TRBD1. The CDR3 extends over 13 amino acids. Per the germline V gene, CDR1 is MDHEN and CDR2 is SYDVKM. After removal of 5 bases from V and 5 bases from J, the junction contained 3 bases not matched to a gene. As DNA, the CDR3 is TGTGCCAGCAGTACAGGGGGCCTATATGGCTACACCTTC. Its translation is CASSTGGLYGYTF.

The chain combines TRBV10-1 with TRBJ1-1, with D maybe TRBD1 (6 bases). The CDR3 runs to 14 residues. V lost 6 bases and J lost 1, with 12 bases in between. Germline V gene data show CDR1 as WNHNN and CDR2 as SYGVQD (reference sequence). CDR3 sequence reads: CASRYRDGNTEAFF. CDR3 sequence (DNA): TGCGCCAGCAGATACAGGGATGGGAACACTGAAGCTTTCTTT.

For the CDR3, the DNA is TGTGCCAGCAGCCGGCGGGGCGAGCAGTACTTC. Protein sequence: CASSRRGEQYF. This chain uses TRBV28 with TRBJ2-7; weak D call: TRBD2 (6 bases). Germline loops: CDR1 MDHEN, CDR2 SYDVKM. Trimming cost V 6 bases and J 6 bases, with 9 bases left between them. The CDR3 runs 11 residues.

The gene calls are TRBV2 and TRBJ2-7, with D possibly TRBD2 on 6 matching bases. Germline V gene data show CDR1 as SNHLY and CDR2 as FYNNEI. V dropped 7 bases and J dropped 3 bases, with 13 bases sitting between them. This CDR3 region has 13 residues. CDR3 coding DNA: TGTGCCAGCACGGGACGGGGAGGCTACGAGCAGTACTTC. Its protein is CASTGRGGYEQYF.

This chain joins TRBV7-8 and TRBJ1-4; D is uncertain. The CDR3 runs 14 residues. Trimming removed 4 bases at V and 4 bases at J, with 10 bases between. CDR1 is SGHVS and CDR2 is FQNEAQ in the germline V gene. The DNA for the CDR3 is TGTGCCAGCAGCTCACAACAGCTTAATGAAAAACTGTTTTTT. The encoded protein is CASSSQQLNEKLFF.

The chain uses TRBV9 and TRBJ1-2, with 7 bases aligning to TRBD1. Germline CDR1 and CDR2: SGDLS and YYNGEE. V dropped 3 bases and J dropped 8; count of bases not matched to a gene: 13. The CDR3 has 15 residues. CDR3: CASSGNRGHGGGYTF. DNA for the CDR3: TGTGCCAGCAGCGGTAACAGGGGCCACGGAGGGGGCTACACCTTC.